Below are 2 T cell receptor beta chains sequenced from a single sample in a study of regulatory T cells in long-lasting Graves disease. As to time point: persistent/refractory GD, antithyroid drugs over 5 years with positive TRAb. Extracted PBMC RNA gave rise to the TCR library. iRepertoire HTBI primers and Arm-PCR of CDR3 regions built TCR beta libraries. TCRdb fed the multiplex PCR reads into MiXCR, producing one record per CDR3 protein. This sample carries 700,000 or so distinct CDR3 sequences, 25% to 30% of them seen once, and the ten largest clones take under 50%. Sequenced material: peripheral blood mononuclear cells (PBMCs), taken when the disease was refractory, from a patient treated with antithyroid drugs. Receptors were obtained from a female donor with Graves disease.

This clonotype has a handful of counts. V is TRBV20-1 and J is TRBJ2-7, with D maybe TRBD1 (6 bases). Germline CDR1 and CDR2: DFQATT and SNEGSKA (reference sequence). This CDR3 has 15 residues. V lost 1 base, J lost 4 bases, and 17 bases lay in between. The CDR3 region is CSARGTGTTRYEQYF. The CDR3 region has the DNA TGCAGTGCTAGAGGAACCGGGACAACCCGTTACGAGCAGTACTTC.

This clonotype was seen ten or more times. The gene calls are TRBV28 and TRBJ1-2; 8 bases fit TRBD1. The CDR3 is made up of 13 amino acids. Germline-derived CDR1 and CDR2 are MDHEN and SYDVKM. Trimming cost V 6 bases and J 8 bases; bases outside gene matches: 8. CDR3 sequence reads: CASSLGQALGYTF. The CDR3 coding sequence is TGTGCCAGCAGCCTGGGACAGGCCCTGGGCTACACCTTC.